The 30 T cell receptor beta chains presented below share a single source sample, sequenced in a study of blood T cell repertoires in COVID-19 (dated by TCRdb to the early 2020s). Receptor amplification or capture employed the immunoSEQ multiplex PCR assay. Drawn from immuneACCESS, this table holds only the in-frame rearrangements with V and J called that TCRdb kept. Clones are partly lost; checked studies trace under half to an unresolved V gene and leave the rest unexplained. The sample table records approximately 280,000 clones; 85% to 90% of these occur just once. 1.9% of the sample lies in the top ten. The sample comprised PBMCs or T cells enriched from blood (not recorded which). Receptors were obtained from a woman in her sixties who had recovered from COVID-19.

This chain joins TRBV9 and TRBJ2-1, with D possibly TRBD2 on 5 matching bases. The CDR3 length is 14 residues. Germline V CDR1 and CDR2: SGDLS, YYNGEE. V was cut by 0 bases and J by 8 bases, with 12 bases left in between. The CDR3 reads CASSVAGTVDEQFF. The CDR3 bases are TGTGCCAGCAGCGTAGCGGGAACGGTCGATGAGCAGTTCTTC.

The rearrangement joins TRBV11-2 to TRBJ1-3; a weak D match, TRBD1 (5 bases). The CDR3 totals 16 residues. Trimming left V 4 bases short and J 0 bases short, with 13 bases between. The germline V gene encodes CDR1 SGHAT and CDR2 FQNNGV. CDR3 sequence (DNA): TGTGCCAGCAGCTCCCTACAGGCGATCTCTGGAAACACCATATATTTT. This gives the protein CASSSLQAISGNTIYF. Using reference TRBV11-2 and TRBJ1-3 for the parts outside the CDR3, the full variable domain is EAGVAQSPRYKIIEKRQSVAFWCNPISGHATLYWYQQILGQGPKLLIQFQNNGVVDDSQLPKDRFSAERLKGVDSTLKIQPAKLEDSAVYLCASSSLQAISGNTIYFGEGSWLTVV.

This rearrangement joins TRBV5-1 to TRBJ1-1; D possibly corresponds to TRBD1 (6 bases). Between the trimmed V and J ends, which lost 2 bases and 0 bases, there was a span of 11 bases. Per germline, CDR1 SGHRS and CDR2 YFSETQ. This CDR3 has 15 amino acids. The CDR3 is CASSLLGALNTEAFF. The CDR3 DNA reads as TGCGCCAGCAGCTTATTGGGGGCGCTGAACACTGAAGCTTTCTTT.

CDR3 DNA sequence: TGTGCCACCAGTGACCAAGACAGGGGGCTTTACAATGAGCAGTTCTTC. Encoded protein: CATSDQDRGLYNEQFF. The chain has TRBV24-1 and TRBJ2-1; TRBD1 matches 10 bases. V shed 4 bases, J shed 4 bases, and the junction held 6 bases outside the gene matches. The CDR3 extends over 16 amino acids. Per germline, CDR1 KGHDR and CDR2 SFDVKD.

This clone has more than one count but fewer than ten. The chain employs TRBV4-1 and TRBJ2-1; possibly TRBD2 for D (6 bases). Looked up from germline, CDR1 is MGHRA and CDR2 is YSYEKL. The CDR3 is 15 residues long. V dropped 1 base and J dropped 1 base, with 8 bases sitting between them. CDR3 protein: CASSQAAGSYNEQFF. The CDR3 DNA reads TGCGCCAGCAGCCAAGCCGCGGGGTCCTACAATGAGCAGTTCTTC.

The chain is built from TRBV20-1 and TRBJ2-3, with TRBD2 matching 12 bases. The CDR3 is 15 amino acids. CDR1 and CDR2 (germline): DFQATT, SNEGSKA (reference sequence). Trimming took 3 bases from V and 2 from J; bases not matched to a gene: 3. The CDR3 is CSASGTSGYTDTQYF. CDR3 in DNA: TGCAGTGCTAGTGGGACTAGCGGGTACACAGATACGCAGTATTTT.

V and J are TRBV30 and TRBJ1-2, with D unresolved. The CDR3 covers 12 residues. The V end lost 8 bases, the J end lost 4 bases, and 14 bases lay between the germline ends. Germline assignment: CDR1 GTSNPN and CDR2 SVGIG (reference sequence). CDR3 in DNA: TGTGCCCACCACGGACTTCCCTATGGCTACACCTTC. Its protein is CAHHGLPYGYTF.

The CDR3 coding sequence is TGCGCCAGCACCCCTGGGGGGATCTCCTATAATTCACCCCTCCACTTT. Amino acid sequence: CASTPGGISYNSPLHF. The V and J genes are TRBV5-1 and TRBJ1-6, with a weak D call TRBD1 (5 bases). This CDR3 contains 16 residues. CDR1 is SGHRS, CDR2 YFSETQ, per germline. Deletions cut 6 bases from V and 0 bases from J, with 13 bases between.

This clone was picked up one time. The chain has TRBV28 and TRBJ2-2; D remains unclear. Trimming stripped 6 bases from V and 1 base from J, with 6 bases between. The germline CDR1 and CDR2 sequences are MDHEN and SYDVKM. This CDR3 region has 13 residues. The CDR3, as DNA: TGTGCCAGCAGCCTCCTGAACACCGGGGAGCTGTTTTTT. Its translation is CASSLLNTGELFF.

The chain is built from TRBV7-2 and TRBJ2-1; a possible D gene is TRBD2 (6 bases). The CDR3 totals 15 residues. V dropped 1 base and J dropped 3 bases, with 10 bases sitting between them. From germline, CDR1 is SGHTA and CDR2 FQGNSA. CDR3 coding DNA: TGTGCCAGCAGCTTAGTAACTAGCAGCTACAATGAGCAGTTCTTC. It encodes CASSLVTSSYNEQFF.

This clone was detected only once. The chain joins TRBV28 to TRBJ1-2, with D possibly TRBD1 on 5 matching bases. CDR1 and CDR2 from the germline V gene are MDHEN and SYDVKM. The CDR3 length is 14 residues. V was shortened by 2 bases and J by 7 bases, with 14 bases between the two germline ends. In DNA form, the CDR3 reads TGTGCCAGCAGTTTAGGAGGGGCCGCAGGTGGCTACACCTTC. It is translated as CASSLGGAAGGYTF.

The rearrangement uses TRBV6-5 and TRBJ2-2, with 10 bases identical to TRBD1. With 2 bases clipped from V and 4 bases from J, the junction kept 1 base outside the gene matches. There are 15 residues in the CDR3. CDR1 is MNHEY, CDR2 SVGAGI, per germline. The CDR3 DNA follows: TGTGCCAGCAGTTACCGGGACAGGGGCACCGGGGAGCTGTTTTTT. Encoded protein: CASSYRDRGTGELFF.

For the CDR3, the DNA is TGTGCCAGCAGGTACAGGGGTGGCTACACCTTC. This codes for CASRYRGGYTF. The J gene is TRBJ1-2, the V gene TRBV6-5, with 7 bases fitting TRBD1. The germline CDR1 and CDR2 sequences are MNHEY and SVGAGI. V was clipped by 6 bases and J by 7 bases; unmatched bases: 2. CDR3 length equals 11 residues.

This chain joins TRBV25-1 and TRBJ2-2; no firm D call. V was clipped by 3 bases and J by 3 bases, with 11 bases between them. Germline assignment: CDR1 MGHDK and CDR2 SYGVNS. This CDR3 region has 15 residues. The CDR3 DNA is TGTGCCAGCAGTGACCTACGCCGGGACACCGGGGAGCTGTTTTTT. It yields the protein CASSDLRRDTGELFF.

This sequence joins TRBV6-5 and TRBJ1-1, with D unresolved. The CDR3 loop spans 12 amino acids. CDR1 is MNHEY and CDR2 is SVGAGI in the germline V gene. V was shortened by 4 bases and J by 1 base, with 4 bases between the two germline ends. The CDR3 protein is CASSFKNTEAFF. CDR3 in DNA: TGTGCCAGCAGTTTCAAGAACACTGAAGCTTTCTTT.

This CDR3 is CASSLGGEKLFF. DNA for the CDR3: TGTGCCAGCAGCTTAGGGGGCGAAAAACTGTTTTTT. The chain is built from TRBV7-9 and TRBJ1-4; D is possibly TRBD1 (5 bases). Germline CDR1 reads SEHNR; CDR2 reads FQNEAQ (reference sequence). V was cut by 1 base and J by 8 bases, with 5 bases left in between. This CDR3 region has 12 residues.

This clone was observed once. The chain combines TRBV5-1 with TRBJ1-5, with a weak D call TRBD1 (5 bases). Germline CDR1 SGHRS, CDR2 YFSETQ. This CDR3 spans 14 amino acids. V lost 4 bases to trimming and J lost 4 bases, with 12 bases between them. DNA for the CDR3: TGCGCCAGCAGCGCGGGGCAGCCTAATCAGCCCCAGCATTTT. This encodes CASSAGQPNQPQHF.

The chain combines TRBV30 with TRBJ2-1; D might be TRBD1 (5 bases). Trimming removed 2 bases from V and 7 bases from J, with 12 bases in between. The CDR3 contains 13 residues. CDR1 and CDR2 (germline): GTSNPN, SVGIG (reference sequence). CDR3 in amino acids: CAWSSQGTNEQFF. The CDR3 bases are TGTGCCTGGAGTTCCCAGGGCACGAATGAGCAGTTCTTC.

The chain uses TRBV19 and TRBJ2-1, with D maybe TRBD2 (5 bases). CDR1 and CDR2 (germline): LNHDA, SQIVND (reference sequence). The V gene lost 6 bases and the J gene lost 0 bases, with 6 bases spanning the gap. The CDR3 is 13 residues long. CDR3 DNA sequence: TGTGCCAGTAGGCTAGCCTCCTACAATGAGCAGTTCTTC. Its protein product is CASRLASYNEQFF. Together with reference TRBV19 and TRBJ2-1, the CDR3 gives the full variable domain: DGGITQSPKYLFRKEGQNVTLSCEQNLNHDAMYWYRQDPGQGLRLIYYSQIVNDFQKGDIAEGYSVSREKKESFPLTVTSAQKNPTAFYLCASRLASYNEQFFGPGTRLTVL.

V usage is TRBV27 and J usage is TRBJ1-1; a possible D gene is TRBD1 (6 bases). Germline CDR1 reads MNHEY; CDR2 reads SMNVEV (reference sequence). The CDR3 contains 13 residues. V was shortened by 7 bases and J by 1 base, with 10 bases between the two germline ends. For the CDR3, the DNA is TGTGCCAGCACGGGCAGGGGGAACACTGAAGCTTTCTTT. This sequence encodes CASTGRGNTEAFF.

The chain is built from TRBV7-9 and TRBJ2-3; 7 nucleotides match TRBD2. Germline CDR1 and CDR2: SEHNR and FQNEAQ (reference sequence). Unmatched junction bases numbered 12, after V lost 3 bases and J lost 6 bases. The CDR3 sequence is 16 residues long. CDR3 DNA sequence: TGTGCCAGCAGCTTCTCGCGGAGCGGAGCGGGGGATACGCAGTATTTT. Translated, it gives CASSFSRSGAGDTQYF.

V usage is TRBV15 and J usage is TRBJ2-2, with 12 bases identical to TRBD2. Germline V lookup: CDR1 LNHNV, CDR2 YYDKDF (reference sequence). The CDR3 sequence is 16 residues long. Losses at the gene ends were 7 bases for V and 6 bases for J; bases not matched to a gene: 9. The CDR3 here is CATNPSGRAVSGELFF. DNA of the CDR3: TGTGCCACCAACCCTAGCGGGAGGGCCGTCTCCGGGGAGCTGTTTTTT. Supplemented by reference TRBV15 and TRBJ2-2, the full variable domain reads DAMVIQNPRYQVTQFGKPVTLSCSQTLNHNVMYWYQQKSSQAPKLLFHYYDKDFNNEADTPDNFQSRRPNTSFCFLDIRSPGLGDTAMYLCATNPSGRAVSGELFFGEGSRLTVL.

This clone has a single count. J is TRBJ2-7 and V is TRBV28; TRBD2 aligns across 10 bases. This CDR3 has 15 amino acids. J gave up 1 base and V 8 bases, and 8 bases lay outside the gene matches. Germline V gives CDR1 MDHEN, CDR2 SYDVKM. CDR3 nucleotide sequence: TGTGCCAGCCCACCTGGGACTAGCGTTTCCTACGAGCAGTACTTC. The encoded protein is CASPPGTSVSYEQYF.

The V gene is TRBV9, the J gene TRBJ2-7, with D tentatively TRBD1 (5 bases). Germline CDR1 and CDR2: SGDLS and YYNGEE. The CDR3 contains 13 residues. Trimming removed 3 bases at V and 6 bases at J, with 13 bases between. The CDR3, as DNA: TGTGCCAGCAGCGCCTGGGGCACCGGCGAGCAGTACTTC. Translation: CASSAWGTGEQYF. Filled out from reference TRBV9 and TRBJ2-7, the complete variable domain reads DSGVTQTPKHLITATGQRVTLRCSPRSGDLSVYWYQQSLDQGLQFLIQYYNGEERAKGNILERFSAQQFPDLHSELNLSSLELGDSALYFCASSAWGTGEQYFGPGTRLTVT.

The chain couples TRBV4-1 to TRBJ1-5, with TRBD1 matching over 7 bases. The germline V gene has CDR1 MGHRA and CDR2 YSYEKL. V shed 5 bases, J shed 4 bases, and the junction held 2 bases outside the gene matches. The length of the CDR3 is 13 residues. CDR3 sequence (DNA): TGCGCCAGCAGCGGGACAGTTAATCAGCCCCAGCATTTT. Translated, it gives CASSGTVNQPQHF.

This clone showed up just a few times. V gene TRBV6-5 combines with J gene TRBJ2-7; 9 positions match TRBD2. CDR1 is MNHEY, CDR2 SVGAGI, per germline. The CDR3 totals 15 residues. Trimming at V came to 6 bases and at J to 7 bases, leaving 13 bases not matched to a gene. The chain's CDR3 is CASSYTPSGKEEQYF. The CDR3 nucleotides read TGTGCCAGCAGCTACACCCCTAGCGGGAAAGAAGAGCAGTACTTC.

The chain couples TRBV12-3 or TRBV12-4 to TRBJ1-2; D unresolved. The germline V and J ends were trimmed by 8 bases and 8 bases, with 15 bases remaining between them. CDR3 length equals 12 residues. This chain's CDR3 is CASGRRLEGYTF. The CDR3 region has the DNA TGTGCCAGCGGGAGACGACTTGAGGGCTACACCTTC.

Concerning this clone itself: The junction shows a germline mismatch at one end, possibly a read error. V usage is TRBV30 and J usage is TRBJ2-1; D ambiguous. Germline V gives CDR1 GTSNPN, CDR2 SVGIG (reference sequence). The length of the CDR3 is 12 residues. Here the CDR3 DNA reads TGTGCCTGGAGTGTCTCCGACAATGAGCAGTTCTTC. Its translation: CAWSVSDNEQFF.

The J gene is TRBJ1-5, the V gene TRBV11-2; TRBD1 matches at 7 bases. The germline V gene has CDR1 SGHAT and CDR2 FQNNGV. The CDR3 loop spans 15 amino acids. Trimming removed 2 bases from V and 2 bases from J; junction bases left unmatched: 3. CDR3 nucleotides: TGTGCCAGCAGCTTAAACAGGGGTGGCAATCAGCCCCAGCATTTT. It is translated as CASSLNRGGNQPQHF. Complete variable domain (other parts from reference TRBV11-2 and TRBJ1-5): EAGVAQSPRYKIIEKRQSVAFWCNPISGHATLYWYQQILGQGPKLLIQFQNNGVVDDSQLPKDRFSAERLKGVDSTLKIQPAKLEDSAVYLCASSLNRGGNQPQHFGDGTRLSIL.

CDR3 residues: CATSRGTREFPRGDGYTF. DNA of the CDR3: TGTGCCACCAGCAGAGGGACGAGGGAATTCCCGCGGGGGGATGGCTACACCTTC. V gene TRBV15 combines with J gene TRBJ1-2; weak D call: TRBD1 (5 bases). CDR3 size: 18 residues. Germline values: CDR1 LNHNV, CDR2 YYDKDF (reference sequence). V lost 1 base to trimming and J lost 6 bases, with 24 bases between them. The variable domain in full, with the rest retrieved from reference TRBV15 and TRBJ1-2, is DAMVIQNPRYQVTQFGKPVTLSCSQTLNHNVMYWYQQKSSQAPKLLFHYYDKDFNNEADTPDNFQSRRPNTSFCFLDIRSPGLGDTAMYLCATSRGTREFPRGDGYTFGSGTRLTVV.